The rows below give T cell receptor beta chains drawn from one sample of a study of cytomegalovirus exposure and HLA in healthy donors. TCRdb's table, derived via immunoSEQ multiplex PCR, lists solely in-frame clones and lacks some. Altogether about 210,000 clones are present, over 80% being singletons, with the ten largest covering about 6.4%. Sequences were obtained from PBMCs. The receptors were gathered from a man aged 40-50 years in good health and CMV-seropositive. CDR3s include the opening cysteine and the closing phenylalanine or tryptophan. Each record gives: CDR3 DNA, CDR3 protein, V gene, clone size, D gene, J gene. D genes are given only for firm matches. Clone size is shown for a subset of rows, as once, few, many or a class of expanded clone.

CDR3nt: TGTGCCAGCAGTTCGACAGGGGACGGGGACATTCAGTACTTC
CDR3aa: CASSSTGDGDIQYF
v_gene: TRBV27
abundance: NA
d_gene: TRBD1
j_gene: TRBJ2-4

CDR3nt: TGTGCCAGCAGTAGTGGGGCAGGGCTAAAACCTACCGGGGAGCTGTTTTTT
CDR3aa: CASSSGAGLKPTGELFF
v_gene: TRBV5-4
abundance: NA
d_gene: NA
j_gene: TRBJ2-2

CDR3nt: TGTGCCAGCAGTTGGCTAGCGGGAGAGGGGGAGCAGTACTTC
CDR3aa: CASSWLAGEGEQYF
v_gene: TRBV6-5
abundance: NA
d_gene: TRBD2
j_gene: TRBJ2-7

CDR3nt: TGTGCCAGCAGCCAAGTTAGCGATACCTACGAGCAGTACTTC
CDR3aa: CASSQVSDTYEQYF
v_gene: TRBV4-2
abundance: few
d_gene: NA
j_gene: TRBJ2-7

CDR3nt: TGTGCCAGCAGTCAACTGGATGACAGTACTGAAGCTTTCTTT
CDR3aa: CASSQLDDSTEAFF
v_gene: TRBV6-6
abundance: NA
d_gene: NA
j_gene: TRBJ1-1

CDR3nt: TGTGCCAGCAGAGCTAGCGGGAGGAACTACAATGAGCAGTTCTTC
CDR3aa: CASRASGRNYNEQFF
v_gene: TRBV14
abundance: once
d_gene: TRBD2
j_gene: TRBJ2-1

CDR3nt: TGTGCCAGCAGCCTTACTAGCGGGACTGGGGAGCAGTACTTC
CDR3aa: CASSLTSGTGEQYF
v_gene: TRBV11-2
abundance: once
d_gene: TRBD2
j_gene: TRBJ2-7

CDR3nt: TGTGCCAGCGCCCCCCTTGGACTAGCCAAAAACATTCAGTACTTC
CDR3aa: CASAPLGLAKNIQYF
v_gene: TRBV27
abundance: NA
d_gene: NA
j_gene: TRBJ2-4

CDR3nt: TGTGCCAGCAGAGGGGGTCCAGGGCACACCATATATTTT
CDR3aa: CASRGGPGHTIYF
v_gene: TRBV7-2
abundance: NA
d_gene: NA
j_gene: TRBJ1-3

CDR3nt: TGTGCCAGCAGCCACCCCATTAAGCGGGAGGTAGAGTATGAGCAGTTCTTC
CDR3aa: CASSHPIKREVEYEQFF
v_gene: TRBV9
abundance: few
d_gene: TRBD2
j_gene: TRBJ2-1

CDR3nt: TGCAGCGTTGAGAACTCACAACAGGGCTATGAGCAGTTCTTC
CDR3aa: CSVENSQQGYEQFF
v_gene: TRBV29-1
abundance: once
d_gene: NA
j_gene: TRBJ2-1

CDR3nt: TGTGCCTGGAGTTACCGGGATACCTATGGCTACACCTTC
CDR3aa: CAWSYRDTYGYTF
v_gene: TRBV30
abundance: NA
d_gene: NA
j_gene: TRBJ1-2

CDR3nt: TGTGCCAGCAGCCGTAGCGGGAGAGGTCCAGATACGCAGTATTTT
CDR3aa: CASSRSGRGPDTQYF
v_gene: TRBV9
abundance: NA
d_gene: TRBD2
j_gene: TRBJ2-3

CDR3nt: TGTGCCAGCAGTGAACTTCCGAGCGCGACCTACAATGAGCAGTTCTTC
CDR3aa: CASSELPSATYNEQFF
v_gene: TRBV6-1
abundance: once
d_gene: NA
j_gene: TRBJ2-1

CDR3nt: TGTGCCAGCAGTTTAGGGGAGATCTACGAGCAGTACTTC
CDR3aa: CASSLGEIYEQYF
v_gene: TRBV28
abundance: NA
d_gene: NA
j_gene: TRBJ2-7

CDR3nt: TGTGCCAGCAGCTTAGGGATGGGACAGGGGGCCTACGAGCAGTACTTC
CDR3aa: CASSLGMGQGAYEQYF
v_gene: TRBV7-9
abundance: NA
d_gene: TRBD1
j_gene: TRBJ2-7

CDR3nt: TGTGCCAGCAGCTCCCTTGGGCGCACAGATACGCAGTATTTT
CDR3aa: CASSSLGRTDTQYF
v_gene: TRBV7-6
abundance: NA
d_gene: NA
j_gene: TRBJ2-3

CDR3nt: TGTGCCAGCAGCCGCCTAAGCAATCAGCCCCAGCATTTT
CDR3aa: CASSRLSNQPQHF
v_gene: TRBV11-2
abundance: few
d_gene: NA
j_gene: TRBJ1-5

CDR3nt: TGCAGCGCCGAAGCCACTGAAGCTTTCTTT
CDR3aa: CSAEATEAFF
v_gene: TRBV29-1
abundance: NA
d_gene: NA
j_gene: TRBJ1-1

CDR3nt: TGTGCCAGCAGAACTAGAAGCGAGACCCAGTACTTC
CDR3aa: CASRTRSETQYF
v_gene: TRBV2
abundance: NA
d_gene: NA
j_gene: TRBJ2-5

CDR3nt: TGTGCCAGCGGACGGGACTTCTCTGGAAACACCATATATTTT
CDR3aa: CASGRDFSGNTIYF
v_gene: TRBV2
abundance: NA
d_gene: NA
j_gene: TRBJ1-3

CDR3nt: TGTGCCAGCAGTGAAGCGCTTCGAGCGGCAGAGCAGTTCTTC
CDR3aa: CASSEALRAAEQFF
v_gene: TRBV2
abundance: NA
d_gene: NA
j_gene: TRBJ2-1

CDR3nt: TGTGCCAGCAGACTCTTTAGCGGGAGGCCCACCGGGGAGCTGTTTTTT
CDR3aa: CASRLFSGRPTGELFF
v_gene: TRBV6-6
abundance: NA
d_gene: TRBD2
j_gene: TRBJ2-2

CDR3nt: TGTGCCAGCAGCCAAGAGAGCGGGAGGGCGTGGGATACGCAGTATTTT
CDR3aa: CASSQESGRAWDTQYF
v_gene: TRBV4-2
abundance: NA
d_gene: TRBD2
j_gene: TRBJ2-3

CDR3nt: TGTGCCAGCAGCGGACTCCGGGGACTAGCGGGAGTCAATGAGCAGTTCTTC
CDR3aa: CASSGLRGLAGVNEQFF
v_gene: TRBV7-9
abundance: few
d_gene: TRBD2
j_gene: TRBJ2-1

CDR3nt: TGTGCCAGCAGCTTGATGGTGATTTGGGGCGGAGAGACCCAGTACTTC
CDR3aa: CASSLMVIWGGETQYF
v_gene: TRBV5-4
abundance: NA
d_gene: NA
j_gene: TRBJ2-5

CDR3nt: TGTGCCAGCAGTTACGGCCTAGACCCCAATGAGCAGTTCTTC
CDR3aa: CASSYGLDPNEQFF
v_gene: TRBV6-5
abundance: NA
d_gene: NA
j_gene: TRBJ2-1

CDR3nt: TGTGCCTCCGCCAGGGTAGGCACTGAAGCTTTCTTT
CDR3aa: CASARVGTEAFF
v_gene: TRBV30
abundance: NA
d_gene: NA
j_gene: TRBJ1-1

CDR3nt: TGTGCCAGCAGTTCGCGACTAAACAATGAGCAGTTCTTC
CDR3aa: CASSSRLNNEQFF
v_gene: TRBV27
abundance: NA
d_gene: NA
j_gene: TRBJ2-1

CDR3nt: TGTGCCAGCAGTCCCCAAGGGGGCCTGAACACCGGGGAGCTGTTTTTT
CDR3aa: CASSPQGGLNTGELFF
v_gene: TRBV6-6
abundance: NA
d_gene: TRBD1
j_gene: TRBJ2-2